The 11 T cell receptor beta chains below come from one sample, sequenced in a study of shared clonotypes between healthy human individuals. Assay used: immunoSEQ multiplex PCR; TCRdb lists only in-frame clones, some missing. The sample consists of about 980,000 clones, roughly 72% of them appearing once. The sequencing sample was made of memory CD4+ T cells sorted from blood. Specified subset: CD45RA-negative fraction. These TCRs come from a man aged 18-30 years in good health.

The CDR3 is CASSNTGGLGEAFF. The CDR3 DNA reads TGCGCCAGCAGCAACACAGGGGGTCTCGGTGAAGCTTTCTTT. The gene calls are TRBV5-1 and TRBJ1-1; 8 bases agree with TRBD1. V lost 4 bases to trimming and J lost 7 bases; unmatched junction nucleotides: 9. The CDR3 runs to 14 residues. Germline CDR1 SGHRS, CDR2 YFSETQ.

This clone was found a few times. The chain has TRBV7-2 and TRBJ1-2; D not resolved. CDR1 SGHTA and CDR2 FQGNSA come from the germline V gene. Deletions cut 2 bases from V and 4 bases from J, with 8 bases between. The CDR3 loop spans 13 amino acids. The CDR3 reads CASSLPPGYGYTF. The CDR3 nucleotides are TGTGCCAGCAGCTTACCGCCCGGCTATGGCTACACCTTC.

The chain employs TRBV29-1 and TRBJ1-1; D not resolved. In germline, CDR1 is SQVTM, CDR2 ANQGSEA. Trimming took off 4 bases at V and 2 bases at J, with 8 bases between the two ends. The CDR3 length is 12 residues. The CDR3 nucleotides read TGCAGCGTTGGAGAGGGAAACACTGAAGCTTTCTTT. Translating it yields CSVGEGNTEAFF.

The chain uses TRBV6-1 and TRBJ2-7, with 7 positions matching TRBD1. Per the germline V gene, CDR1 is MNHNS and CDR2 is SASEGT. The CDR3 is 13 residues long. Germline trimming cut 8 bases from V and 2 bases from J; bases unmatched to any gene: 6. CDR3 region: CASGTVGPYEQYF. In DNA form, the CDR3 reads TGTGCCAGCGGGACAGTTGGACCCTACGAGCAGTACTTC.

The CDR3 sequence is CASSYQGAKGNTIYF. For the CDR3, the DNA is TGTGCCAGCAGTTACCAGGGGGCAAAGGGAAACACCATATATTTT. The chain carries TRBV6-5 and TRBJ1-3; 8 nucleotides align to TRBD1. Losses at the gene ends were 2 bases for V and 4 bases for J; bases not matched to a gene: 4. There are 15 residues in the CDR3. Germline CDR1 MNHEY, CDR2 SVGAGI.

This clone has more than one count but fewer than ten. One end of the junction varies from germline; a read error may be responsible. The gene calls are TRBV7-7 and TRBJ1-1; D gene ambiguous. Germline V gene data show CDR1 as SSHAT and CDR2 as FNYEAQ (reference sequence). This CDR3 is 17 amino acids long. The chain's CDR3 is CASSLEDGRAGNTEAFF. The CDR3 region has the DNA TGTGCTAGCAGCTTAGAGGATGGGAGGGCTGGGAACACTGAAGCTTTCTTT. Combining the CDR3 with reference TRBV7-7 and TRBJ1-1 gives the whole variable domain GAGVSQSPRYKVTKRGQDVTLRCDPISSHATLYWYQQALGQGPEFLTYFNYEAQPDKSGLPSDRFSAERPEGSISTLTIQRTEQRDSAMYRCASSLEDGRAGNTEAFFGQGTRLTVV.

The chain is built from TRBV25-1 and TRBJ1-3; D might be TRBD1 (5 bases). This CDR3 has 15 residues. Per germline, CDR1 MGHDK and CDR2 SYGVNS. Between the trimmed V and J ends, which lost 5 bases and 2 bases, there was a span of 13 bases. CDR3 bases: TGTGCCAGCAGTACCGGACGAGGGGCTGGAAACACCATATATTTT. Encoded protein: CASSTGRGAGNTIYF.

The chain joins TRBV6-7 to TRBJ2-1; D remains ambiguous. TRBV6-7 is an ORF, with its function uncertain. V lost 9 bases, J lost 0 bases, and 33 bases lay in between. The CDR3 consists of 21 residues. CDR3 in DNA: TGTGCCAGAGCCGCGACCAGGAACCTTAAACTGACCACCTACTCCTACAATGAGCAGTTCTTC. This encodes CARAATRNLKLTTYSYNEQFF.

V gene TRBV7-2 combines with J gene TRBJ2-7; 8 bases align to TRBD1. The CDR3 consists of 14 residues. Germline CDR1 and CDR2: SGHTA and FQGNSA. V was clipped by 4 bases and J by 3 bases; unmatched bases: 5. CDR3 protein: CASSWDRLNYEQYF. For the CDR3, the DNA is TGTGCCAGCAGCTGGGACAGGTTAAACTACGAGCAGTACTTC.

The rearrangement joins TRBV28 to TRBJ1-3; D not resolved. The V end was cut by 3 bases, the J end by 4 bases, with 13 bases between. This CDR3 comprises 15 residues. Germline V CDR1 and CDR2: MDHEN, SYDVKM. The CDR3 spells CASSLNPSGGNTIYF. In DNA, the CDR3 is TGTGCCAGCAGTTTGAACCCGTCGGGAGGAAACACCATATATTTT.

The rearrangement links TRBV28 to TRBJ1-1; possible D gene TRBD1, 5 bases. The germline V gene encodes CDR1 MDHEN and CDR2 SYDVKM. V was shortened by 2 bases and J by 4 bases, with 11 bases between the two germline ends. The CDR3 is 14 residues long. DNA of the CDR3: TGTGCCAGCAGTTTACAGGGAGTTATCACTGAAGCTTTCTTT. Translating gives CASSLQGVITEAFF.